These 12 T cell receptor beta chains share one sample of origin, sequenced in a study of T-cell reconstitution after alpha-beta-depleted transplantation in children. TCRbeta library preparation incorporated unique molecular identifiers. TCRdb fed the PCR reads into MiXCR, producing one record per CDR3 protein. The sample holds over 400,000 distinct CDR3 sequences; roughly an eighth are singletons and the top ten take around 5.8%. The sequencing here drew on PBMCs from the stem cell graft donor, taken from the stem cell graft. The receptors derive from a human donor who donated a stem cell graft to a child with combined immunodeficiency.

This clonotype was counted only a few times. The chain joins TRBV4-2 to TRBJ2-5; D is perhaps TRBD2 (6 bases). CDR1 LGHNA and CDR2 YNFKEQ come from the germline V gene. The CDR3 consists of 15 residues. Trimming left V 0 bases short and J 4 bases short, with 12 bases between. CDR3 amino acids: CASSQERGRGETQYF. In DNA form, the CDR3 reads TGTGCCAGCAGCCAAGAGCGGGGAAGGGGAGAGACCCAGTACTTC.

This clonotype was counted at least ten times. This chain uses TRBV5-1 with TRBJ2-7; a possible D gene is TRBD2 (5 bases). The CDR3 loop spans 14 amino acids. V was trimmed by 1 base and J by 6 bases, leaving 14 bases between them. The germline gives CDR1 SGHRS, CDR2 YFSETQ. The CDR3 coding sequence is TGCGCCAGCAGCTTGAGTCCGGGAATCGGCGAGCAGTACTTC. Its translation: CASSLSPGIGEQYF.

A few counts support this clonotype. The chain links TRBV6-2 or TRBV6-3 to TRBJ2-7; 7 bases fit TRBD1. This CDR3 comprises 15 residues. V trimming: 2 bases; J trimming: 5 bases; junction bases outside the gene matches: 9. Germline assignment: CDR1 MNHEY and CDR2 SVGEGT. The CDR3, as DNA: TGTGCCAGCAGTTACGTCAGGGGGTCCTTTGACGAGCAGTACTTC. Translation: CASSYVRGSFDEQYF.

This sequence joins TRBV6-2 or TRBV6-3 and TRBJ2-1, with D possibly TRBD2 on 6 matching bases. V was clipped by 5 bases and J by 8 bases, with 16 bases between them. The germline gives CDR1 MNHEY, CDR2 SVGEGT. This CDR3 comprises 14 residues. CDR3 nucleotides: TGTGCCAGCAGTCTAGGGACTCGAGGCGATGAGCAGTTCTTC. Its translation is CASSLGTRGDEQFF.

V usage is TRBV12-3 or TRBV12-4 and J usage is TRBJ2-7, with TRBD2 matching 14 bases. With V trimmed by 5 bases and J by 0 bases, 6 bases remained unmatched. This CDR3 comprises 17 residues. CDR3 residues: CASSHGLAGGPSYEQYF. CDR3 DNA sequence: TGTGCCAGCAGTCACGGACTAGCGGGGGGACCCTCCTACGAGCAGTACTTC.

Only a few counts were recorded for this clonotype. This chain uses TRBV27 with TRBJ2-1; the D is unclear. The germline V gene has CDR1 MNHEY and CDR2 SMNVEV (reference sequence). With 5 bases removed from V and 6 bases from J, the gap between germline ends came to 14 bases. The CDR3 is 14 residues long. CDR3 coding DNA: TGTGCCAGCAGTCCCTCCCGATCAGGCAATGAGCAGTTCTTC. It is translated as CASSPSRSGNEQFF.

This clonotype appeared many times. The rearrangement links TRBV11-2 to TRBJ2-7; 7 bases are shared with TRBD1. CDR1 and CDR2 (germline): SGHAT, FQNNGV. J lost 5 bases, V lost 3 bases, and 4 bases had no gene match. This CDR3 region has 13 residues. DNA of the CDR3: TGTGCCAGCAGCTTCTCAGGGGGTCACGAGCAGTACTTC. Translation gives CASSFSGGHEQYF.

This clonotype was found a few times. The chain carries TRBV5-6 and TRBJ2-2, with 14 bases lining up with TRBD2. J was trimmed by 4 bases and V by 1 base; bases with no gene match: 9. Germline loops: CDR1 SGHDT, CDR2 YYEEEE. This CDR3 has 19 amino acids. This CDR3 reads CASSLTPGLAGVFTGELFF. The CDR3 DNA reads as TGTGCCAGCAGCTTGACCCCGGGACTAGCGGGGGTGTTCACCGGGGAGCTGTTTTTT.

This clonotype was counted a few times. CDR3 nucleotides: TGTGCCAGCAGCGTATCCCACAATGAGCAGTTCTTC. Translating it yields CASSVSHNEQFF. J is TRBJ2-1 and V is TRBV9; no definite D call. V was clipped by 1 base and J by 5 bases, with 4 bases between them. CDR3 length equals 12 residues. Germline V lookup: CDR1 SGDLS, CDR2 YYNGEE.

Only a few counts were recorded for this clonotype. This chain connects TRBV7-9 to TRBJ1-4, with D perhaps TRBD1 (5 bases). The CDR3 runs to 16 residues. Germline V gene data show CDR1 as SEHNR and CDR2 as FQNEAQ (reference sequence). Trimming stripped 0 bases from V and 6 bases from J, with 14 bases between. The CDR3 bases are TGTGCCAGCAGCTTAGCCCGGGGCAGCCGAGATGAAAAACTGTTTTTT. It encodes CASSLARGSRDEKLFF.

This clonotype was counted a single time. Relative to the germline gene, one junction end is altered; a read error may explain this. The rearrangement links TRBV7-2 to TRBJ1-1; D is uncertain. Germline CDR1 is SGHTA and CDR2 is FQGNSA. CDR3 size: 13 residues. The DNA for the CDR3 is TGTGCCAGCAGCTTAACGAGGAACGCTGAAGCTTTCTTT. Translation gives CASSLTRNAEAFF.

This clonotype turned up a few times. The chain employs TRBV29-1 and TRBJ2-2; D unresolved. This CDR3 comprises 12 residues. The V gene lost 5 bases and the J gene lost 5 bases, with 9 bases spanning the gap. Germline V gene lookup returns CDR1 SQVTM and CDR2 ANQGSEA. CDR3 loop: CSVTLWTGELFF. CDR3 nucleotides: TGCAGCGTTACCCTTTGGACCGGGGAGCTGTTTTTT.